One sample yielded the 23 T cell receptor beta chains listed below, sequenced in a study of control samples from healthy donors and cancer patients. Assay used: immunoSEQ multiplex PCR; TCRdb lists only in-frame clones, some missing. This table holds around 100,000 clones, 80% to 95% found once. The specimen was blood. The receptor source for this set is a human donor in good health. The donor label of this sample is uncertain.

This clone occurred a few times. This chain joins TRBV6-1 and TRBJ1-1; no definite D call. Germline V gives CDR1 MNHNS, CDR2 SASEGT. The CDR3 extends over 15 amino acids. V was cut by 1 base and J by 10 bases, with 19 bases left in between. CDR3 sequence reads: CASSEGLGSGRGAFF. The CDR3 DNA follows: TGTGCCAGCAGTGAAGGGTTGGGGTCAGGTCGGGGAGCTTTCTTT.

This clone was counted a few times. The CDR3 DNA reads TGTGCCAGCAGGGTAGGACGCACAGATACGCAGTATTTT. It translates to CASRVGRTDTQYF. The rearrangement joins TRBV2 to TRBJ2-3; D call uncertain. Trimming took off 6 bases at V and 1 base at J, with 8 bases between the two ends. This CDR3 has 13 amino acids. The germline gives CDR1 SNHLY, CDR2 FYNNEI.

The CDR3 coding sequence is TGTGCCAGCAGTTTACTTAGCGGGGGGGAGGGTACGCAGTATTTT. It specifies CASSLLSGGEGTQYF. This chain uses TRBV28 with TRBJ2-3; 11 bases map to TRBD2. V lost 2 bases, J lost 8 bases, and 6 bases stayed unmatched. CDR3 length: 15 residues. Looked up from germline, CDR1 is MDHEN and CDR2 is SYDVKM.

The genes are TRBV6-1 and TRBJ2-4, with TRBD2 as a possible D gene (6 bases). Germline values: CDR1 MNHNS, CDR2 SASEGT. The V and J ends lost 4 bases and 0 bases respectively, with 22 bases between them. The CDR3 is made up of 19 amino acids. CDR3 residues: CASSGSGGSLDLAKNIQYF. The CDR3 DNA sequence: TGTGCCAGCAGTGGGTCCGGGGGATCCCTTGATCTAGCCAAAAACATTCAGTACTTC.

CDR3: CASREGQGGYQPQHF. The CDR3 coding sequence is TGTGCCAGCAGGGAGGGACAGGGAGGATATCAGCCCCAGCATTTT. The V and J genes are TRBV6-5 and TRBJ1-5, with TRBD1 matching over 9 bases. V shed 6 bases, J shed 5 bases, and the junction held 8 bases outside the gene matches. The CDR3 loop spans 15 amino acids. Germline V gene data show CDR1 as MNHEY and CDR2 as SVGAGI.

The chain couples TRBV6-2 or TRBV6-3 to TRBJ1-1; the match to TRBD1 covers 8 bases. The V gene's germline CDR1 is MNHEY and CDR2 SVGEGT. This CDR3 comprises 15 residues. V shed 2 bases and J 0 bases; nucleotides not matched to a gene: 2. CDR3 DNA: TGTGCCAGCAGTTACCGGGACAGGATGAACACTGAAGCTTTCTTT. Protein: CASSYRDRMNTEAFF.

The sample holds a few counts of this clone. The chain links TRBV25-1 to TRBJ1-1; D unresolved. This CDR3 is built from 14 residues. V was trimmed by 2 bases and J by 2 bases, leaving 9 bases between them. Germline V gene data show CDR1 as MGHDK and CDR2 as SYGVNS. CDR3 region: CASSEGVPNTEAFF. The CDR3 DNA reads TGTGCCAGCAGTGAAGGGGTCCCTAACACTGAAGCTTTCTTT.

The chain links TRBV10-3 to TRBJ2-2; TRBD2 might be the D (6 bases). Germline CDR1 is ENHRY and CDR2 is SYGVKD. V was clipped by 5 bases and J by 2 bases, with 18 bases between them. The CDR3 loop spans 17 amino acids. This CDR3 reads CAISKGGVGGNTGELFF. For the CDR3, the DNA is TGTGCCATCAGTAAAGGAGGGGTCGGGGGTAACACCGGGGAGCTGTTTTTT.

The chain joins TRBV27 to TRBJ1-1; 10 nucleotides align to TRBD1. Germline V gene sequence: CDR1 MNHEY, CDR2 SMNVEV (reference sequence). The CDR3 length is 16 residues. With V trimmed by 5 bases and J by 5 bases, 11 bases remained unmatched. The DNA for the CDR3 is TGTGCCAGCAGTCGCGCGGGGACAGGGGTAGAAACTGAAGCTTTCTTT. It codes for CASSRAGTGVETEAFF.

The V and J genes are TRBV6-5 and TRBJ2-3; no definite D call. CDR3 length: 12 amino acids. Deletions cut 8 bases from V and 3 bases from J, with 9 bases between. CDR1 and CDR2 (germline): MNHEY, SVGAGI. CDR3 in amino acids: CASRRMTDTQYF. As DNA, the CDR3 is TGTGCCAGCCGGCGGATGACAGATACGCAGTATTTT.

This rearrangement joins TRBV27 to TRBJ2-2; D could derive from TRBD1 or TRBD2 (5 bases each). The CDR3 length is 15 residues. Germline lookup yields CDR1 MNHEY and CDR2 SMNVEV (reference sequence). V was trimmed by 4 bases and J by 6 bases, leaving 15 bases between them. As DNA, the CDR3 is TGTGCCAGCAGTTCCGCCGGGGCCGGCTCCGGGGAGCTGTTTTTT. Protein: CASSSAGAGSGELFF.

The V gene is TRBV6-1, the J gene TRBJ1-2, with D possibly matching TRBD1 (5 bases). Germline lookup yields CDR1 MNHNS and CDR2 SASEGT. The CDR3 extends over 12 amino acids. V gave up 1 base and J gave up 8 bases, with 8 bases separating them. CDR3 nucleotide sequence: TGTGCCAGCAGTGAAGTAGGGGACGGCTACACCTTC. It codes for CASSEVGDGYTF.

The chain recombines TRBV3-1 (or the pseudogene TRBV3-2) with TRBJ1-2, with 9 bases identical to TRBD1. CDR1 is LGHDT, CDR2 YNNKEL, per germline (reference sequence). With 4 bases clipped from V and 4 bases from J, the junction kept 7 bases outside the gene matches. This CDR3 is 15 amino acids long. The CDR3 DNA follows: TGTGCCAGCAGCCGTTTGACGACAGGGGGCTATGGCTACACCTTC. This translates into CASSRLTTGGYGYTF.

The J gene is TRBJ1-2, the V gene TRBV28; D ambiguous. V was pared by 6 bases and J by 5 bases, with 10 bases between. In germline, CDR1 is MDHEN, CDR2 SYDVKM. The CDR3 loop spans 12 amino acids. As DNA, the CDR3 is TGTGCCAGCAGGGTGGGGTTATATGGCTACACCTTC. This sequence encodes CASRVGLYGYTF.

This chain links TRBV27 with TRBJ2-1, with a possible D match to TRBD2 (6 bases). In germline, CDR1 is MNHEY, CDR2 SMNVEV (reference sequence). CDR3 size: 16 residues. The V and J ends lost 3 bases and 7 bases respectively, with 19 bases between them. The CDR3 spells CASSLIIPGGMNEQFF. The CDR3, as DNA: TGTGCCAGCAGTTTGATCATCCCTGGAGGGATGAATGAGCAGTTCTTC.

This clone was recorded only once. This chain links TRBV18 with TRBJ2-7; 8 nucleotides align to TRBD2. The closer fit of TRBJ2-5 to the DNA end suggests the J call may be wrong. The CDR3 spans 14 residues. CDR1 and CDR2 from the germline V gene are KGHSH and LQKENI. The CDR3 DNA sequence: TGTGCCAGCTCACCAGGGACTAGGGGGGAGACCCAGTACTTC. Protein: CASSPGTRGETQYF.

J is TRBJ1-6 and V is TRBV6-2 or TRBV6-3, with a possible D match to TRBD1 (6 bases). CDR1 MNHEY and CDR2 SVGEGT come from the germline V gene. V was trimmed by 5 bases and J by 7 bases, leaving 21 bases between them. CDR3 length: 17 residues. This CDR3 is CASSLRRWDTENSPLHF. The CDR3 DNA reads as TGTGCCAGCAGTCTACGACGTTGGGACACTGAAAATTCACCCCTCCACTTT.

J is TRBJ2-7 and V is TRBV10-1; D gene ambiguous. The CDR3 contains 13 residues. V gave up 5 bases and J gave up 3 bases, with 11 bases separating them. Germline CDR1 WNHNN, CDR2 SYGVQD (reference sequence). The DNA for the CDR3 is TGCGCCAGCAGTCGGGCTACCAACTACGAGCAGTACTTC. This codes for CASSRATNYEQYF.

The chain links TRBV29-1 to TRBJ1-6; 7 nucleotides agree with TRBD1. This CDR3 has 15 amino acids. V lost 0 bases and J lost 8; bases outside the gene matches: 7. Germline CDR1 is SQVTM and CDR2 is ANQGSEA. CDR3 sequence: CSVEDFRDSHSPLHF. In DNA, the CDR3 is TGCAGCGTTGAAGATTTCCGGGACAGTCATTCACCCCTCCACTTT.

The chain couples TRBV27 to TRBJ1-5, with D unclear. With 3 bases removed from V and 4 bases from J, the gap between germline ends came to 16 bases. From germline, CDR1 is MNHEY and CDR2 SMNVEV (reference sequence). The CDR3 contains 16 residues. The CDR3 is CASSFYRGSQNQPQHF. DNA of the CDR3: TGTGCCAGCAGTTTCTATCGTGGCAGCCAGAATCAGCCCCAGCATTTT.

The chain links TRBV7-9 to TRBJ2-3; D not resolved. The germline V gene has CDR1 SEHNR and CDR2 FQNEAQ (reference sequence). V dropped 0 bases and J dropped 2 bases, with 9 bases sitting between them. The CDR3 spans 15 residues. Here the CDR3 DNA reads TGTGCCAGCAGCTTAGCGTCTGGACCCACAGATACGCAGTATTTT. It encodes CASSLASGPTDTQYF.

The rearrangement links TRBV27 to TRBJ1-2, with D unclear. CDR3 length: 9 residues. Germline assignment: CDR1 MNHEY and CDR2 SMNVEV (reference sequence). Trimming left V 4 bases short and J 6 bases short, with 0 bases between. The CDR3 spells CASSYGYTF. The CDR3 coding sequence is TGTGCCAGCAGTTATGGCTACACCTTC.

The gene calls are TRBV5-5 and TRBJ2-1; 12 bases align to TRBD1. The ends lost 2 bases at V and 9 bases at J; junction bases unmatched: 3. The CDR3 consists of 14 residues. The germline CDR1 and CDR2 sequences are SGHKS and YYEKEE (reference sequence). The CDR3: CASSLGTGGTEQFF. The CDR3 nucleotides are TGTGCCAGCAGCTTAGGGACAGGGGGCACTGAGCAGTTCTTC.